A single sample is the source of the 23 T cell receptor beta chains below, sequenced in a study of T-cell memory formation after mild COVID-19. TCRdb fed the 5' RACE reads into MiXCR, producing one record per CDR3 protein. The sample lists a few hundred thousand distinct CDR3 sequences; about 20% were seen once. Sequenced input: PBMCs or a T cell subset sorted from them (not recorded which). The receptors here all came from an adult woman who had mild COVID-19 (a few samples of this study predate the infection). Cell type and time point are not known.

The chain combines TRBV2 with TRBJ2-1, with D possibly being TRBD2 (6 bases). Looked up from germline, CDR1 is SNHLY and CDR2 is FYNNEI. The V gene lost 0 bases and the J gene lost 7 bases, with 22 bases spanning the gap. The CDR3 covers 18 residues. CDR3 amino acids: CASSEALLHREYSNEQFF. The CDR3 DNA is TGTGCCAGCAGTGAAGCGCTTCTTCATCGGGAGTACTCAAATGAGCAGTTCTTC.

This clonotype was picked up a small number of times. This chain uses TRBV30 with TRBJ2-5, with 8 bases lining up with TRBD1. The germline V gene encodes CDR1 GTSNPN and CDR2 SVGIG (reference sequence). Trimming cost V 0 bases and J 4 bases; bases outside gene matches: 7. CDR3 length: 15 residues. CDR3: CAWSVSGTGGETQYF. The DNA of the CDR3 is TGTGCCTGGAGTGTATCCGGGACAGGAGGAGAGACCCAGTACTTC. The full variable domain, rest sourced from reference TRBV30 and TRBJ2-5, is SQTIHQWPATLVQPVGSPLSLECTVEGTSNPNLYWYRQAAGRGLQLLFYSVGIGQISSEVPQNLSASRPQDRQFILSSKKLLLSDSGFYLCAWSVSGTGGETQYFGPGTRLLVL.

The V gene is TRBV12-3 or TRBV12-4, the J gene TRBJ2-5; D is possibly TRBD1 or TRBD2 (5 bases each). The CDR3 extends over 13 amino acids. Trimming pared 3 bases from V and 14 bases from J, leaving 19 bases between. The CDR3 DNA follows: TGTGCCAGCAGTTTTGCGGTCCGGGGCCCCGGCTACTTC. This translates into CASSFAVRGPGYF.

This clonotype was detected a few times. The V gene is TRBV7-6, the J gene TRBJ2-1; D may be TRBD1 or TRBD2 (6 bases each). This CDR3 is 16 amino acids long. V was shortened by 6 bases and J by 10 bases, with 25 bases between the two germline ends. The germline gives CDR1 SGHVS, CDR2 FNYEAQ. The CDR3 DNA sequence: TGTGCCAGCAGTCCAGGGGCATCGGCTGGGACTGGCGAGCAGTTCTTC. Its protein product is CASSPGASAGTGEQFF. Together with reference TRBV7-6 and TRBJ2-1, the CDR3 gives the full variable domain: GAGVSQSPRYKVTKRGQDVALRCDPISGHVSLYWYRQALGQGPEFLTYFNYEAQQDKSGLPNDRFSAERPEGSISTLTIQRTEQRDSAMYRCASSPGASAGTGEQFFGPGTRLTVL.

For this clonotype: One end of the junction fails to match germline, which may point to a read error. V gene TRBV5-1 combines with J gene TRBJ2-2; weak D call: TRBD2 (5 bases). Germline CDR1 and CDR2: SGHRS and YFSETQ. The CDR3 runs 15 residues. CDR3 sequence reads: CASSFSGLITAELFF. CDR3 nucleotide sequence: TGCGCCAGCAGCTTCTCCGGACTGATCACCGCGGAGCTGTTTTTT.

Only a few counts were recorded for this clonotype. CDR3 sequence reads: CASSVSFGDTQYF. The CDR3 nucleotides read TGTGCCAGCAGCGTCTCCTTTGGGGATACGCAGTATTTT. The chain joins TRBV5-5 to TRBJ2-3, with no clear D. Trimming cost V 4 bases and J 6 bases, with 12 bases left between them. CDR1 and CDR2 from the germline V gene are SGHKS and YYEKEE (reference sequence). CDR3 length: 13 amino acids.

The chain couples TRBV9 to TRBJ1-6; 10 nucleotides align to TRBD1. V lost 4 bases, J lost 7 bases, and 8 bases stayed unmatched. The germline gives CDR1 SGDLS, CDR2 YYNGEE. The CDR3 runs 16 residues. The CDR3 spells CASSSGRGQGNSPLHF. The DNA for the CDR3 is TGTGCCAGCAGCTCTGGTAGGGGACAGGGGAATTCACCCCTCCACTTT.

The rearrangement links TRBV20-1 to TRBJ1-2; the match to TRBD1 covers 7 bases. The CDR3 loop spans 12 amino acids. V trimming: 6 bases; J trimming: 3 bases; junction bases outside the gene matches: 4. Germline V lookup: CDR1 DFQATT, CDR2 SNEGSKA (reference sequence). CDR3 DNA: TGCAGTGCCATAACAGGGGACTATGGCTACACCTTC. Amino acids: CSAITGDYGYTF.

This clonotype has only a few counts. The V call is TRBV15, the J call TRBJ1-6, with D possibly being TRBD1 (5 bases). The germline CDR1 and CDR2 sequences are LNHNV and YYDKDF (reference sequence). CDR3 length: 16 amino acids. Trimming removed 0 bases at V and 10 bases at J, with 16 bases between. CDR3 residues: CATSRERVGGSSPLHF. The DNA for the CDR3 is TGTGCCACCAGCAGAGAGAGGGTCGGGGGTAGCTCACCCCTCCACTTT.

There are a few counts of this clonotype. The V call is TRBV30, the J call TRBJ2-2; 8 nucleotides match TRBD2. Germline assignment: CDR1 GTSNPN and CDR2 SVGIG (reference sequence). Trimming removed 4 bases from V and 0 bases from J; junction bases left unmatched: 7. CDR3 length: 16 amino acids. Here the CDR3 reads CAWTYDSGTNTGELFF. DNA of the CDR3: TGTGCCTGGACGTATGATAGCGGGACGAACACCGGGGAGCTGTTTTTT. Full variable domain (missing parts from reference TRBV30 and TRBJ2-2): SQTIHQWPATLVQPVGSPLSLECTVEGTSNPNLYWYRQAAGRGLQLLFYSVGIGQISSEVPQNLSASRPQDRQFILSSKKLLLSDSGFYLCAWTYDSGTNTGELFFGEGSRLTVL.

This chain joins TRBV27 and TRBJ1-5; 11 nucleotides align to TRBD1. The CDR3 is 16 residues long. Germline CDR1 MNHEY, CDR2 SMNVEV (reference sequence). V lost 0 bases, J lost 8 bases, and 6 bases stayed unmatched. CDR3 sequence reads: CASSLSGQGGTKPQHF. CDR3 nucleotides: TGTGCCAGCAGTTTATCGGGACAGGGGGGGACAAAGCCCCAGCATTTT.

This clonotype was detected a few times. The V and J genes are TRBV25-1 and TRBJ2-4; D is possibly TRBD2 (6 bases). The CDR3 contains 14 residues. Deletions cut 7 bases from V and 0 bases from J, with 10 bases between. The germline gives CDR1 MGHDK, CDR2 SYGVNS. The CDR3 spells CASTSGLAKNIQYF. The CDR3 DNA reads as TGTGCCAGCACTTCGGGACTAGCCAAAAACATTCAGTACTTC.

Regarding this clonotype: At one end, the junction sequence differs from germline, possibly due to a read error. The chain links TRBV12-3 or TRBV12-4 to TRBJ2-1; 11 nucleotides agree with TRBD2. This CDR3 has 15 amino acids. The CDR3 region has the DNA TGTGCCAGCAGTGTAGCGGGAGGGCCCCACAATGAGCAGTTCTTC. It yields the protein CASSVAGGPHNEQFF.

This clonotype showed up many times. The V gene is TRBV3-1, the J gene TRBJ2-1; 11 bases line up with TRBD2. CDR3 length equals 16 residues. Germline CDR1 and CDR2: LGHDT and YNNKEL (reference sequence). J was trimmed by 7 bases and V by 3 bases; bases with no gene match: 8. The CDR3 loop reads CASSHSTSGARNEQFF. The CDR3 nucleotides read TGTGCCAGCAGCCACTCGACTAGCGGGGCTCGGAATGAGCAGTTCTTC.

This sequence joins TRBV24-1 and TRBJ2-1; maybe TRBD1 (5 bases). V lost 4 bases, J lost 7 bases, and 16 bases lay in between. CDR1 and CDR2 (germline): KGHDR, SFDVKD. There are 15 residues in the CDR3. CDR3 protein: CATSDWGPAANEQFF. CDR3 in DNA: TGTGCCACCAGTGACTGGGGCCCCGCTGCAAATGAGCAGTTCTTC.

The chain carries TRBV12-3 or TRBV12-4 and TRBJ2-5, with TRBD2 matching 8 bases. After removal of 6 bases from V and 6 bases from J, the junction contained 15 bases not matched to a gene. The CDR3 spans 16 residues. Written as DNA, the CDR3 is TGTGCCAGCAGAAGATCCGGGACTAGGTCAGAAAAGACCCAGTACTTC. This gives the protein CASRRSGTRSEKTQYF.

The chain links TRBV12-3 or TRBV12-4 to TRBJ2-3; D unresolved. V was trimmed by 3 bases and J by 4 bases, leaving 11 bases between them. The CDR3 is 14 amino acids. This CDR3 is CASSFGGLSDTQYF. For the CDR3, the DNA is TGTGCCAGCAGTTTCGGCGGTCTCTCAGATACGCAGTATTTT.

This clonotype has just a few counts. The CDR3 DNA reads TGTGCCAGTAGTATCACAGGGACCGGGGCCAACGTCCTGACTTTC. Translating it yields CASSITGTGANVLTF. This rearrangement joins TRBV19 to TRBJ2-6; weak D call: TRBD1 (6 bases). Germline loops: CDR1 LNHDA, CDR2 SQIVND (reference sequence). This CDR3 is built from 15 residues. V lost 3 bases and J lost 4, with 10 bases in between.

This clonotype was detected only a few times. The V and J genes are TRBV4-2 and TRBJ1-1; D is perhaps TRBD1 (5 bases). The CDR3 is 16 residues long. Germline CDR1 and CDR2: LGHNA and YNFKEQ. V shed 4 bases and J shed 14 bases, with 29 bases lying between them. Here the CDR3 DNA reads TGTGCCAGCAGCCGCAGTGACAACCAGGGCAGACAGCGATGGTTCTTT. Its translation is CASSRSDNQGRQRWFF.

This clonotype was counted between two and nine times. This rearrangement joins TRBV20-1 to TRBJ1-2; 9 nucleotides align to TRBD1. The germline V gene encodes CDR1 DFQATT and CDR2 SNEGSKA (reference sequence). Trimming cost V 6 bases and J 4 bases; bases outside gene matches: 12. The CDR3 contains 15 residues. The chain's CDR3 is CSAPPGQGLGYGYTF. The CDR3 DNA follows: TGCAGTGCACCACCGGGACAGGGCTTAGGCTATGGCTACACCTTC.

The gene calls are TRBV7-9 and TRBJ2-5; D is possibly TRBD1 (6 bases). From germline, CDR1 is SEHNR and CDR2 FQNEAQ (reference sequence). The V end lost 5 bases, the J end lost 5 bases, and 18 bases lay between the germline ends. The CDR3 covers 15 residues. The CDR3 loop is CASSLRDTTRETQYF. The DNA for the CDR3 is TGTGCCAGCAGCCTACGGGACACCACCCGTGAGACCCAGTACTTC.

The chain is built from TRBV5-1 and TRBJ2-5, with 8 bases fitting TRBD1. The CDR3 loop spans 15 amino acids. Germline trimming cut 4 bases from V and 2 bases from J; bases unmatched to any gene: 7. Germline V gene sequence: CDR1 SGHRS, CDR2 YFSETQ. The DNA of the CDR3 is TGCGCCAGCAGCCAGCCGACAGGGGTACAAGAGACCCAGTACTTC. Amino acids: CASSQPTGVQETQYF.

This clonotype appeared a few times. The genes are TRBV29-1 and TRBJ1-4; D is perhaps TRBD1 (6 bases). The CDR3 runs 14 residues. Germline V gene data show CDR1 as SQVTM and CDR2 as ANQGSEA. The V gene lost 4 bases and the J gene lost 8 bases, with 17 bases spanning the gap. Here the CDR3 reads CSVASGHLREKLFF. The DNA of the CDR3 is TGCAGCGTTGCATCGGGACACCTGCGGGAAAAACTGTTTTTT.